This T cell receptor beta chain was observed in a study of shared clonotypes between healthy human individuals. Turning to the study itself: Plates per donor: three CD4 naive, three CD4 memory, two CD8 naive, one CD8 memory.

Produced via immunoSEQ multiplex PCR; TCRdb's table is partial and in-frame only. This sample has 1.6 million or so clones; 98% occur once, and the top ten carry 0.36%. Looked up from germline, CDR1 is SGHAT and CDR2 is FQNNGV. With V trimmed by 5 bases and J by 2 bases, 3 bases remained unmatched. The CDR3 extends over 14 amino acids. The study's findings and limits: Although depth was large, rarefaction showed that sequencing of the sorted subsets was incomplete. Owing to a small donor count, the genetic and exposure-history diversity represented was limited.

Comments on this clone: Its antigen remains unidentified.

This receptor was obtained from a man under 40 in good health. The chain carries TRBV11-2 and TRBJ2-3, with 8 bases fitting TRBD2. Sequenced sample: naive CD4+ T cells sorted from blood. Subset defined: CD45RA+ positively selected. This CDR3 reads CASSPGGYTDTQYF. CDR3 nucleotides: TGTGCCAGCAGCCCGGGGGGGTACACAGATACGCAGTATTTT.